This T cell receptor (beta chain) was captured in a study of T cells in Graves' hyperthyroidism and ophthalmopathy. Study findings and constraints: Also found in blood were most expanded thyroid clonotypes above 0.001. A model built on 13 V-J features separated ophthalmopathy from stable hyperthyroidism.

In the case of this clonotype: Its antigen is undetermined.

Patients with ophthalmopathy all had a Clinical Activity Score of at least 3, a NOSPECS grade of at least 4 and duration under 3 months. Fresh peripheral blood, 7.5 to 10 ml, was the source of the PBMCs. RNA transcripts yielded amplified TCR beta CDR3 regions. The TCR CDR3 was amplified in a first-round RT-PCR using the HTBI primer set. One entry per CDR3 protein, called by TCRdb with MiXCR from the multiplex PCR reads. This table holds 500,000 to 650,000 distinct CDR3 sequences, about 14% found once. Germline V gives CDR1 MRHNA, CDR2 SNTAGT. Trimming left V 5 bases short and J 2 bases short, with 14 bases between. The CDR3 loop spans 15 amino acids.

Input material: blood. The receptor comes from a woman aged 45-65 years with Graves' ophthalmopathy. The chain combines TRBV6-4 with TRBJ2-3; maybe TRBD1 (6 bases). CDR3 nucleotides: TGTGCCAGCAGTATGCAGGGGATCCACACAGATACGCAGTATTTT. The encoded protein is CASSMQGIHTDTQYF.